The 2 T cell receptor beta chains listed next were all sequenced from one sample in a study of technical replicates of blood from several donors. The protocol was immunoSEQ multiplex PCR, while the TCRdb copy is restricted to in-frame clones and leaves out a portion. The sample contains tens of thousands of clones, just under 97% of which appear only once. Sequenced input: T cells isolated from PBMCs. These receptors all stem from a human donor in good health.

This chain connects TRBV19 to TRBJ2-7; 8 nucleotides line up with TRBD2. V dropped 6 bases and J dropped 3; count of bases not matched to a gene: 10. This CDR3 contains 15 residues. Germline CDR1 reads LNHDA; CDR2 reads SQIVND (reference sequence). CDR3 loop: CASRPGLAGHYEQYF. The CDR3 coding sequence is TGTGCCAGTAGGCCAGGACTAGCCGGACACTACGAGCAGTACTTC. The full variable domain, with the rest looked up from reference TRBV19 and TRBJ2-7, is DGGITQSPKYLFRKEGQNVTLSCEQNLNHDAMYWYRQDPGQGLRLIYYSQIVNDFQKGDIAEGYSVSREKKESFPLTVTSAQKNPTAFYLCASRPGLAGHYEQYFGPGTRLTVT.

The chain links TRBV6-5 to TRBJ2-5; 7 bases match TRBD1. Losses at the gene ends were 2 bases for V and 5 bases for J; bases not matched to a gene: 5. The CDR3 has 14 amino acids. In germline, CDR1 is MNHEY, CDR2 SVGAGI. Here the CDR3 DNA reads TGTGCCAGCAGTTACCGACAGGGCGGGGAGACCCAGTACTTC. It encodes CASSYRQGGETQYF.